This TCR beta chain was profiled in a study of shared clonotypes between healthy human individuals. All donors were Caucasian adults living in Nashville, Tennessee. General study findings and limits: How much donors shared clonotypes was expected to be affected by sequencing depth.

Each PCR replicate run on unsorted PBMC took in 250 to 350 ng DNA, about 30,000 T cell genomes. The protocol was immunoSEQ multiplex PCR, while the TCRdb copy is restricted to in-frame clones and leaves out a portion. The table lists about half a million clones, approximately 79% of them singletons, with roughly 12% in the top ten. CDR3 length: 17 residues. Germline assignment: CDR1 GTSNPN and CDR2 SVGIG (reference sequence). V trimming: 7 bases; J trimming: 1 base; junction bases outside the gene matches: 7. Regarding this clone: Its antigen remains unidentified.

Sequenced input: PBMCs. The receptor was isolated from a woman between 40 and 55 years old in good health. Some clones in this sample may be carry-over from other donors' samples. This rearrangement joins TRBV30 to TRBJ2-6; 13 bases are shared with TRBD2. CDR3 DNA sequence: TGTGCCTCCCGAACTAGCGGGAGGGGTTCTGGGGCCAACGTCCTGACTTTC. Its protein product is CASRTSGRGSGANVLTF.